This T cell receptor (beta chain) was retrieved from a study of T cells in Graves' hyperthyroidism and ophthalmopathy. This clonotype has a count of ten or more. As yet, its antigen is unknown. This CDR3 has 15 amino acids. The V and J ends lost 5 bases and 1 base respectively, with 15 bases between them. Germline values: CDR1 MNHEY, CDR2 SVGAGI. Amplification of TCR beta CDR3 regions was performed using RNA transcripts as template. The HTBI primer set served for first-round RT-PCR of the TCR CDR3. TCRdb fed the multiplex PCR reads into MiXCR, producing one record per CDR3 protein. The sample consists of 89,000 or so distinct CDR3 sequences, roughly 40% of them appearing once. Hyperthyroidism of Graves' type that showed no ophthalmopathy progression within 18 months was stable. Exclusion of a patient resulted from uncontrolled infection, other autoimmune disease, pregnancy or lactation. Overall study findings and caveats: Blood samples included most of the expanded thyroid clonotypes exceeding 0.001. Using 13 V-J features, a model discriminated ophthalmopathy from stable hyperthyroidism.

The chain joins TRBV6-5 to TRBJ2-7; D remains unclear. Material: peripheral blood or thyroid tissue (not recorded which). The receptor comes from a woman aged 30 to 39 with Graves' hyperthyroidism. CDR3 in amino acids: CASSPYLETSYEQYF. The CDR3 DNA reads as TGTGCCAGCAGTCCCTACCTAGAAACTTCCTACGAGCAGTACTTC.